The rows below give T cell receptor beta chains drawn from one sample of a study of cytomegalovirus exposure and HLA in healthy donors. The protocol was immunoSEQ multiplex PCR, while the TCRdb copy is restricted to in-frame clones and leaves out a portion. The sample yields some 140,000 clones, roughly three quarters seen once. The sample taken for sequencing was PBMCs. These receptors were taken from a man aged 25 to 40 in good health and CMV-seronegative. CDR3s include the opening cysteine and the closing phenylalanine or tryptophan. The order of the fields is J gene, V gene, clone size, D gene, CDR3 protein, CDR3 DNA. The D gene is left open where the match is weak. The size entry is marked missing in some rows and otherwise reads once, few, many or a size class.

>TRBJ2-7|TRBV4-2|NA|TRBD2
CASSQGVVGGRSSEQYF
TGTGCCAGCAGCCAAGGAGTCGTGGGCGGGAGGTCAAGCGAGCAGTACTTC
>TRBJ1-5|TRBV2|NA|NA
CASSEGGGSNQPQHF
TGTGCCAGCAGTGAGGGGGGGGGTAGCAATCAGCCCCAGCATTTT
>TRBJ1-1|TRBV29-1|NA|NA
CSVEQGNTEAFF
TGCAGCGTTGAACAGGGGAACACTGAAGCTTTCTTT
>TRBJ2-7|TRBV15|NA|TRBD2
CATSRGLAGAYEQYF
TGTGCCACCAGCAGAGGTTTAGCGGGAGCCTACGAGCAGTACTTC
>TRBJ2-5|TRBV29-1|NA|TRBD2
CSVLLAAPGAQYF
TGCAGCGTCCTCCTAGCGGCCCCCGGGGCCCAGTACTTC
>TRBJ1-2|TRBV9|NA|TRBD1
CASSTGQGARGYTF
TGTGCCAGCAGTACCGGACAGGGGGCGCGGGGCTACACCTTC
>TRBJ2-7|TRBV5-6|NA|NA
CASSLFTVFYEQYF
TGTGCCAGCAGTTTATTCACAGTCTTCTACGAGCAGTACTTC
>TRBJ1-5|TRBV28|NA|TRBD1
CASILHRGSNQPQHF
TGTGCCAGCATTTTACACAGGGGTAGCAATCAGCCCCAGCATTTT
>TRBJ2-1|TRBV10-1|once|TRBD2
CASSNGAAGASEQFF
TGCGCCAGCAGTAATGGGGCAGCGGGAGCTAGTGAGCAGTTCTTC
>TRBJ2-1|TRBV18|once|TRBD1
CASSLLTGTANEQFF
TGTGCCAGCTCACTTCTTACCGGGACAGCTAATGAGCAGTTCTTC
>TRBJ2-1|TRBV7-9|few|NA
CASSLDRVKEQFF
TGTGCCAGCAGCTTAGACAGGGTAAAAGAGCAGTTCTTC
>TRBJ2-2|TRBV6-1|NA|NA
CASSDIRDTNTGELFF
TGTGCCAGCAGTGACATCCGGGACACAAACACCGGGGAGCTGTTTTTT
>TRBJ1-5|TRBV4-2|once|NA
CASSQDPTGNQPQHF
TGTGCCAGCAGCCAAGATCCCACAGGGAATCAGCCCCAGCATTTT
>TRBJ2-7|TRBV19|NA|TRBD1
CASSPDRVAEQYF
TGTGCCAGTAGTCCAGACAGGGTGGCCGAGCAGTACTTC
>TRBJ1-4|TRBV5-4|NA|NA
CASSFPEGGGVEKLFF
TGTGCCAGCAGCTTCCCCGAAGGAGGCGGTGTGGAAAAACTGTTTTTT
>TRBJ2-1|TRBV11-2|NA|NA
CASSPGPGVSHEQFF
TGTGCCAGCAGCCCAGGGCCAGGGGTATCTCATGAGCAGTTCTTC
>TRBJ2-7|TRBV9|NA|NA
CASSVAPGTVAYEQYF
TGTGCCAGCAGCGTAGCCCCAGGGACTGTAGCCTACGAGCAGTACTTC
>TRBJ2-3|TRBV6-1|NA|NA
CASTLGGPGIAQYF
TGTGCCAGCACTCTAGGGGGTCCCGGCATAGCGCAGTATTTT
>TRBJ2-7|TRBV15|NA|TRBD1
CATGDRGDYEQYF
TGTGCCACCGGAGACAGGGGGGACTACGAGCAGTACTTC
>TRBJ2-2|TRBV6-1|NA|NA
CASRETASNTGELFF
TGTGCCAGCAGAGAGACAGCATCGAACACCGGGGAGCTGTTTTTT
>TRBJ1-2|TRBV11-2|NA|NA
CASSLDPMRGGEANYGYTF
TGTGCCAGCAGCTTAGATCCGATGCGCGGGGGAGAAGCTAACTATGGCTACACCTTC
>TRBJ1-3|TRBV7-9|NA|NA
CASSFLSGNTIYF
TGTGCCAGCAGCTTTCTGTCTGGAAACACCATATATTTT
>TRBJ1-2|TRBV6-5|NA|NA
CASSYLETYGYTF
TGTGCCAGCAGTTACCTGGAGACCTATGGCTACACCTTC
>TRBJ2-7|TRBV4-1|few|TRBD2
CASSQELFGTSGEQYF
TGCGCCAGCAGCCAAGAATTGTTCGGGACTAGCGGAGAGCAGTACTTC
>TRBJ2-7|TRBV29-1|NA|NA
CSVASFAYEQYF
TGCAGCGTTGCTTCCTTTGCCTACGAGCAGTACTTC
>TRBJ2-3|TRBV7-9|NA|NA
CASSLQTEDTQYF
TGTGCCAGCAGCCTACAAACAGAAGATACGCAGTATTTT
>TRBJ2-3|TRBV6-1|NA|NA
CASSEFRGADTQYF
TGTGCCAGCAGTGAATTTAGGGGCGCAGATACGCAGTATTTT
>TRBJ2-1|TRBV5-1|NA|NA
CASSLRIYYNEQFF
TGCGCCAGCAGCCTTCGAATCTACTACAATGAGCAGTTCTTC
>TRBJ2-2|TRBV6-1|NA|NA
CASSEIAANTGELFF
TGTGCCAGCAGTGAAATAGCGGCGAACACCGGGGAGCTGTTTTTT
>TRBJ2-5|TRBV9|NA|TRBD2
CASTRLAGNPGGETQYF
TGTGCCAGCACCAGACTAGCGGGAAACCCAGGAGGGGAGACCCAGTACTTC
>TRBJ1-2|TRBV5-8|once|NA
CASSSDSYGYTF
TGTGCCAGCAGCTCGGACAGCTATGGCTACACCTTC
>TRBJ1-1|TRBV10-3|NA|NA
CAISSRSGLNTEAFF
TGTGCCATCAGCAGCAGATCAGGGTTGAACACTGAAGCTTTCTTT
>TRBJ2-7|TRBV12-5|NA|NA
CASGWVSSEQYF
TGTGCTAGTGGTTGGGTTTCGTCCGAGCAGTACTTC
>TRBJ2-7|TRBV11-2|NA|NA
CASTFTGGGSAYEQYF
TGTGCCAGCACCTTTACCGGGGGCGGGAGTGCCTACGAGCAGTACTTC
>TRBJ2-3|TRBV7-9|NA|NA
CASSLEGDPDYPFTDTQYF
TGTGCCAGCAGCTTAGAAGGCGACCCGGACTACCCTTTCACAGATACGCAGTATTTT
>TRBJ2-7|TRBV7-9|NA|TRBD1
CASSTGQGSQYF
TGTGCCAGCAGCACGGGACAGGGGTCGCAGTACTTC
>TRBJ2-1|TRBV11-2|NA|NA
CASSNRGALENEQFF
TGTGCCAGCAGCAACCGGGGGGCCCTGGAAAATGAGCAGTTCTTC